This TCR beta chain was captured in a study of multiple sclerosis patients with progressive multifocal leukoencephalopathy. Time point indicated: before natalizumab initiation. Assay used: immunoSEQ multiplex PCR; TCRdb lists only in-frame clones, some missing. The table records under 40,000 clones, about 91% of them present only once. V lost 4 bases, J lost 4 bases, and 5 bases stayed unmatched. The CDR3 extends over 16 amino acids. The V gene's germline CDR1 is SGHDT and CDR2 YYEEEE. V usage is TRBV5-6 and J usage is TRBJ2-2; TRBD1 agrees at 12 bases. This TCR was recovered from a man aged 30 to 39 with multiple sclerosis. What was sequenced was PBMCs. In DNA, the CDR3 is TGTGCCAGCAGCGGGGGACAGGGGGCCCTCACCGGGGAGCTGTTTTTT. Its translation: CASSGGQGALTGELFF.